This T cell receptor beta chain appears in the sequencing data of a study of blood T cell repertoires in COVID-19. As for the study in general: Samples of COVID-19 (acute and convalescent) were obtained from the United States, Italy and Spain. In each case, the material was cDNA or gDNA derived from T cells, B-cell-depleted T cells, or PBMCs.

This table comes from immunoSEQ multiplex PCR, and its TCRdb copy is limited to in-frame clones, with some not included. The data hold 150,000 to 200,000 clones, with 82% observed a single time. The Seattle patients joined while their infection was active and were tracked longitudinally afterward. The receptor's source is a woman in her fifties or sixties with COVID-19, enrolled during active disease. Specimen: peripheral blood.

The CDR3 here is CASSQEDRASGANVLTF. In nucleotides, the CDR3 is TGTGCCAGCAGCCAAGAAGACAGGGCCTCTGGGGCCAACGTCCTGACTTTC. The chain links TRBV4-2 to TRBJ2-6, with 7 bases lining up with TRBD1. Looked up from germline, CDR1 is LGHNA and CDR2 is YNFKEQ. Unmatched junction bases numbered 2, after V lost 0 bases and J lost 0 bases. This CDR3 contains 17 residues.